This T cell receptor (beta chain) was captured in a study of blood T cell repertoires in COVID-19. Study as a whole: Collection of acute and convalescent COVID-19 samples took place in the United States, Italy and Spain.

The CDR3 spans 15 residues. The J segment lost 9 bases and the V segment lost 5 bases, leaving 9 bases of the junction unmatched. The germline CDR1 and CDR2 sequences are KGHSH and LQKENI. Participants had their cohort set by participant-reported clinical history. Cohort 3 recovery required two negative PCRs, clearance, or symptom resolution. The protocol was immunoSEQ multiplex PCR, while the TCRdb copy is restricted to in-frame clones and leaves out a portion. The sample consists of 150,000 to 200,000 clones, 65% to 85% of them appearing once. This chain uses TRBV18 with TRBJ2-1; 11 positions agree with TRBD2. Material for sequencing was PBMCs or T cells enriched from blood (not recorded which). This sequence was found in a man between 40 and 49 years old who had recovered from COVID-19. Here the CDR3 reads CASSASSGGSFEQFF. CDR3 DNA: TGTGCCAGCTCAGCTTCTAGCGGGGGGTCATTTGAGCAGTTCTTC.